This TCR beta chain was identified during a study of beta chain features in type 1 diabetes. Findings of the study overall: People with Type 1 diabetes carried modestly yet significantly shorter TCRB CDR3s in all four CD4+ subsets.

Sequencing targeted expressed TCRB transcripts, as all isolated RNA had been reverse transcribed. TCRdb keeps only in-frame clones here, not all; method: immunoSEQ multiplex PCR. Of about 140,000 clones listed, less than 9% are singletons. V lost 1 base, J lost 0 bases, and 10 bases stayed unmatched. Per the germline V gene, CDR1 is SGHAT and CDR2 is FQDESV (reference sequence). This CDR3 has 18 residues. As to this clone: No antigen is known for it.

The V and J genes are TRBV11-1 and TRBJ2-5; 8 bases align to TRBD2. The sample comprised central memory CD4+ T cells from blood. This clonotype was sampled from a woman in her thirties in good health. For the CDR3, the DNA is TGTGCCAGCAGCTTAGGCGCTACTAGCGGAAGCTACCAAGAGACCCAGTACTTC. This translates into CASSLGATSGSYQETQYF.